The present T cell receptor (beta chain) was sequenced within a study of regulatory T cells in long-lasting Graves disease. Construction of TCR beta libraries relied on iRepertoire HTBI primers and on Arm-PCR targeting CDR3 regions. TCRdb fed the multiplex PCR reads into MiXCR, producing one record per CDR3 protein. The sample gives 350,000 to 450,000 distinct CDR3 sequences, 10% to 15% of which show up once; approximately 20% is in the top ten. The CDR3 loop spans 16 amino acids. Trimming removed 0 bases from V and 0 bases from J, with 13 bases in between. Germline lookup yields CDR1 SGHDT and CDR2 YYEEEE. For this clonotype: The antigen is undetermined.

Study findings and constraints: Patients whose Graves' disease persisted exhibited lower TCR diversity than those newly diagnosed. The number of shared public clonotypes was higher in persistent patients (around 2,500) than new patients (about 910).

The sample's time point: newly diagnosed GD, antithyroid drugs for less than 3 months. Making the TCR library involved RNA that had been extracted from PBMCs. This same sample was also part of a study on T cells in Graves' hyperthyroidism and ophthalmopathy. That source reports: Disease duration under 2 months; hyperthyroidism patients were aged 18 to 65. Progression to ophthalmopathy was predicted a median of approximately seven months early.

The chain uses TRBV5-6 and TRBJ2-7; D is possibly TRBD1 (6 bases). The source of this sequence is a woman between 18 and 30 years old with Graves disease. The material was peripheral blood mononuclear cells (PBMCs), obtained at new diagnosis, from a patient treated with antithyroid drugs. Written as DNA, the CDR3 is TGTGCCAGCAGCTTGGAGGACAGCCCAAGCTCCTACGAGCAGTACTTC. It is translated as CASSLEDSPSSYEQYF. Variable domain in full (rest from reference TRBV5-6 and TRBJ2-7): DAGVTQSPTHLIKTRGQQVTLRCSPKSGHDTVSWYQQALGQGPQFIFQYYEEEERQRGNFPDRFSGHQFPNYSSELNVNALLLGDSALYLCASSLEDSPSSYEQYFGPGTRLTVT.